A selection of T cell receptor beta chains follows, all from one sample in a study of T cells after yellow fever vaccination. TCRdb re-called the 5' RACE reads with MiXCR, one entry per CDR3 protein. The table includes fewer than 350,000 distinct CDR3 sequences, 8.7% detected once. Sequenced material: PBMCs, taken on the day of the first yellow fever vaccination. The receptors were sampled from a man aged 18 to 30 who received the YFV17D yellow fever vaccine. The CDR3 runs from the conserved cysteine through the conserved F or W. The order of the fields is D gene, J gene, clone size, V gene, CDR3 protein, CDR3 DNA. The D gene is left open where the match is weak. A row's size may be missing; if present it is once, few, many or a size class.

d_gene: TRBD1; j_gene: TRBJ2-7; abundance: -; v_gene: TRBV29-1; CDR3aa: CSYRQGRYEQYF; CDR3nt: TGCAGCTATAGACAGGGTCGATACGAGCAGTACTTC
d_gene: -; j_gene: TRBJ1-2; abundance: -; v_gene: TRBV6-6; CDR3aa: CASSGHGDYGYTF; CDR3nt: TGTGCCAGTTCGGGACACGGGGATTATGGCTACACCTTC
d_gene: TRBD1; j_gene: TRBJ1-6; abundance: few; v_gene: TRBV18; CDR3aa: CASSRRGGQLNSPLHF; CDR3nt: TGTGCCAGCTCACGGCGAGGGGGACAGTTAAATTCACCCCTCCACTTT
d_gene: -; j_gene: TRBJ2-3; abundance: few; v_gene: TRBV11-3; CDR3aa: CASSYSTGGDTQYF; CDR3nt: TGTGCCAGCAGCTATAGCACTGGAGGAGATACGCAGTATTTT
d_gene: -; j_gene: TRBJ1-2; abundance: few; v_gene: TRBV3-1; CDR3aa: CASSQGSASGYTF; CDR3nt: TGTGCCAGCAGCCAAGGGTCAGCTTCTGGCTACACCTTC
d_gene: -; j_gene: TRBJ2-1; abundance: -; v_gene: TRBV7-3; CDR3aa: CASSLGLGARDEQFF; CDR3nt: TGTGCCAGCAGCTTAGGGCTAGGGGCCCGGGATGAGCAGTTCTTC
d_gene: -; j_gene: TRBJ1-1; abundance: few; v_gene: TRBV20-1; CDR3aa: CSATRLGAFF; CDR3nt: TGCAGTGCTACCCGTCTTGGGGCTTTCTTT
d_gene: -; j_gene: TRBJ1-2; abundance: -; v_gene: TRBV25-1; CDR3aa: CASSGVRGYTF; CDR3nt: TGTGCCAGCAGTGGGGTGAGGGGCTACACCTTC
d_gene: TRBD2; j_gene: TRBJ2-1; abundance: -; v_gene: TRBV5-4; CDR3aa: CASRHDRGAYNEQFF; CDR3nt: TGTGCCAGCAGGCATGATCGGGGGGCCTACAATGAGCAGTTCTTC
d_gene: -; j_gene: TRBJ2-3; abundance: -; v_gene: TRBV5-6; CDR3aa: CASYPQGHLDTQYF; CDR3nt: TGTGCCAGCTATCCACAGGGTCATTTGGATACGCAGTATTTT
d_gene: -; j_gene: TRBJ2-3; abundance: -; v_gene: TRBV10-3; CDR3aa: CAISESDGADTQYF; CDR3nt: TGTGCCATCAGTGAGTCAGACGGCGCAGATACGCAGTATTTT
d_gene: -; j_gene: TRBJ1-5; abundance: -; v_gene: TRBV12-3/TRBV12-4; CDR3aa: CASSFRGGNNQPQHF; CDR3nt: TGTGCCAGCAGTTTCCGGGGAGGCAACAATCAGCCCCAGCATTTT
d_gene: -; j_gene: TRBJ1-1; abundance: few; v_gene: TRBV3-1; CDR3aa: CASSPGRRFNEAFF; CDR3nt: TGTGCCAGCAGCCCGGGGCGCCGATTCAATGAAGCTTTCTTT
d_gene: -; j_gene: TRBJ1-1; abundance: many; v_gene: TRBV4-3; CDR3aa: CASSQELGNTEAFF; CDR3nt: TGCGCCAGCAGCCAAGAGTTGGGGAACACTGAAGCTTTCTTT
d_gene: TRBD1; j_gene: TRBJ2-5; abundance: many; v_gene: TRBV29-1; CDR3aa: CSVGDRVWETQYF; CDR3nt: TGCAGCGTGGGGGACAGGGTCTGGGAGACCCAGTACTTC
d_gene: -; j_gene: TRBJ1-5; abundance: few; v_gene: TRBV24-1; CDR3aa: CATSDFGSEPQHF; CDR3nt: TGTGCCACCAGTGATTTCGGGTCGGAGCCCCAGCATTTT
d_gene: -; j_gene: TRBJ1-1; abundance: -; v_gene: TRBV4-3; CDR3aa: CASSQGVFVWDTEAFF; CDR3nt: TGCGCCAGCAGCCAAGGTGTTTTTGTATGGGACACTGAAGCTTTCTTT
d_gene: TRBD1; j_gene: TRBJ2-7; abundance: many; v_gene: TRBV7-2; CDR3aa: CASSLAGQSGQYF; CDR3nt: TGTGCCAGCAGCTTAGCGGGACAGTCGGGACAGTACTTC
d_gene: TRBD1; j_gene: TRBJ2-7; abundance: -; v_gene: TRBV7-9; CDR3aa: CASSSWTGDSEQYF; CDR3nt: TGTGCCAGCAGCTCTTGGACAGGGGACAGCGAGCAGTACTTC
d_gene: -; j_gene: TRBJ2-2; abundance: -; v_gene: TRBV5-6; CDR3aa: CASSFPGQGISNETPGSCFF; CDR3nt: -
d_gene: -; j_gene: TRBJ1-5; abundance: -; v_gene: TRBV3-1; CDR3aa: CASSQDSQGSNQPQHF; CDR3nt: TGTGCCAGCAGCCAAGATAGCCAGGGCAGCAATCAGCCCCAGCATTTT
d_gene: -; j_gene: TRBJ2-3; abundance: few; v_gene: TRBV5-5; CDR3aa: CASSFGGVGTDTQYF; CDR3nt: TGTGCCAGCAGCTTCGGTGGGGTTGGGACAGATACGCAGTATTTT
d_gene: TRBD2; j_gene: TRBJ2-3; abundance: many; v_gene: TRBV7-9; CDR3aa: CASSLAPSGVDTQYF; CDR3nt: TGTGCCAGCAGCTTAGCTCCTAGCGGGGTTGATACGCAGTATTTT
d_gene: TRBD2; j_gene: TRBJ2-1; abundance: few; v_gene: TRBV7-9; CDR3aa: CASSFVAGDYNEQFF; CDR3nt: TGTGCCAGCAGCTTTGTAGCGGGGGACTACAATGAGCAGTTCTTC
d_gene: -; j_gene: TRBJ1-4; abundance: -; v_gene: TRBV5-4; CDR3aa: CASSLEAGKLFF; CDR3nt: TGTGCCAGCAGCTTGGAGGCAGGAAAACTGTTTTTT
d_gene: -; j_gene: TRBJ2-7; abundance: many; v_gene: TRBV7-3; CDR3aa: CASSLRANYEQYF; CDR3nt: TGTGCCAGCAGCTTAAGGGCTAACTACGAGCAGTACTTC